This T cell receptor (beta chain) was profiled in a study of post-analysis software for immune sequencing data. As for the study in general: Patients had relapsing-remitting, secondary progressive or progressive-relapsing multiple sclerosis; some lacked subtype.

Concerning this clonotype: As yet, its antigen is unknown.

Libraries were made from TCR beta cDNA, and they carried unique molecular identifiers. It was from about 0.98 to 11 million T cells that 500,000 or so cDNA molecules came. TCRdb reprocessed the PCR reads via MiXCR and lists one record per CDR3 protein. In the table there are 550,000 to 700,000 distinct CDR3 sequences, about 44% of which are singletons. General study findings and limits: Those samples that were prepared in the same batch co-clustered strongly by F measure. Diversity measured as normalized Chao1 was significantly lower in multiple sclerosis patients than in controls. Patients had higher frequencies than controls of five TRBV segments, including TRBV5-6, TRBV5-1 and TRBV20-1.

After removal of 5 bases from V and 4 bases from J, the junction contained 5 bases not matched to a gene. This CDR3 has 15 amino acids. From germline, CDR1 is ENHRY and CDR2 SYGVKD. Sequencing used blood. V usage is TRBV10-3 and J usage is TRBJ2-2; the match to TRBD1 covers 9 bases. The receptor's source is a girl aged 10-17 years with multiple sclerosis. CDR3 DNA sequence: TGTGCCATCAGTCCGGGACAGGGAAGCACCGGGGAGCTGTTTTTT. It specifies CAISPGQGSTGELFF.